This T cell receptor beta chain is drawn from a study of blood T cell repertoires in COVID-19. About the study: Collection of acute and convalescent COVID-19 samples took place in the United States, Italy and Spain.

This clone was recorded once. Clones were sequenced by immunoSEQ multiplex PCR, and TCRdb holds only the in-frame ones, with some missing. The sample contains about 210,000 clones, under 95% of which appear only once. The sequenced material came from peripheral blood. This TCR came from a man aged 25 to 45 with acute or convalescent COVID-19.

The CDR3 is CASSGAVQYF. The CDR3 DNA is TGTGCCAGCAGTGGAGCTGTGCAGTACTTC. This sequence joins TRBV28 and TRBJ2-7; no definite D call. Germline CDR1 reads MDHEN; CDR2 reads SYDVKM. The germline V and J ends were trimmed by 5 bases and 9 bases, with 8 bases remaining between them. This CDR3 region has 10 residues.